This T cell receptor beta chain was documented in a study of OX40 agonist ivuxolimab in advanced cancers. Study overall: Antecedent anti-PD-1, anti-PD-L1 or anti-CTLA-4 therapy was permissible, with 40% having received some. Study-wide results and limits: Expanded peripheral T cell antigen specificity was not determined.

Profiling relied on immunoSEQ multiplex PCR, and the TCRdb table lists in-frame clones only, not all of them. The sample records 60,000 to 100,000 clones, around 94% being singletons. As for this clone: No antigen is known for it.

The V and J ends lost 5 bases and 4 bases respectively, with 16 bases between them. The germline V gene encodes CDR1 LNHDA and CDR2 SQIVND (reference sequence). The CDR3 covers 15 residues. The receptor comes from an adult with an advanced solid tumor such as melanoma, head and neck, liver or kidney cancer. The V and J genes are TRBV19 and TRBJ2-3, with D possibly TRBD1 on 5 matching bases. Sequenced material: CD4+ or CD8+ T cells sorted from blood, taken in a trial of the OX40 agonist ivuxolimab. CDR3 amino acids: CASSVGAVLADTQYF. The CDR3 DNA sequence: TGTGCCAGTAGTGTAGGGGCAGTCCTCGCAGATACGCAGTATTTT.